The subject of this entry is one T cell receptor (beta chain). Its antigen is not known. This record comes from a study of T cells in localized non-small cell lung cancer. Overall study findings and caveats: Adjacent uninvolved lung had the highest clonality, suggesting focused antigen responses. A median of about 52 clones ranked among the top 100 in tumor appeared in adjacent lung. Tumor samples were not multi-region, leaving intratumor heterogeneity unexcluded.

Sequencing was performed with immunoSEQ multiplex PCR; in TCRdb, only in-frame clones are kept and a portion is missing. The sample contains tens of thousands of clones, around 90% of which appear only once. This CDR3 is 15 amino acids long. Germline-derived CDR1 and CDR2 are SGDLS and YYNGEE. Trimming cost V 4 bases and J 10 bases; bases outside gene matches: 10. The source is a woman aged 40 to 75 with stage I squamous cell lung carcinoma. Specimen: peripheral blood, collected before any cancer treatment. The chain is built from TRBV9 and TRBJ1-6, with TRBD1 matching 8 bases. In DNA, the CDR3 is TGTGCCAGCAGCCTAACGACAGGGGTAGGATCACCCCTCCACTTT. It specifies CASSLTTGVGSPLHF. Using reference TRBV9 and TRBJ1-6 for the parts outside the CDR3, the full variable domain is DSGVTQTPKHLITATGQRVTLRCSPRSGDLSVYWYQQSLDQGLQFLIQYYNGEERAKGNILERFSAQQFPDLHSELNLSSLELGDSALYFCASSLTTGVGSPLHFGNGTRLTVT.